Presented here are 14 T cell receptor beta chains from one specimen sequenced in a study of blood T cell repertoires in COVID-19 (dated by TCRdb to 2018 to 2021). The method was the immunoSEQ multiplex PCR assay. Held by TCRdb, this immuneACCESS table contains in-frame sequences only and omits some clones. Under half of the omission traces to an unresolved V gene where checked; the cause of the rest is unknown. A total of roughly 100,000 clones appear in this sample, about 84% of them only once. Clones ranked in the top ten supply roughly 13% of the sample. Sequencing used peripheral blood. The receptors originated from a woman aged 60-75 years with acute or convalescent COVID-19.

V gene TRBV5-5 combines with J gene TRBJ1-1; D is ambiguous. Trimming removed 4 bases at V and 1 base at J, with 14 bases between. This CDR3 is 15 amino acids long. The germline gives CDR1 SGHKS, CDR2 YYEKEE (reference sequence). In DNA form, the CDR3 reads TGTGCCAGCAGCCGCGAATTCGGGGAGAACACTGAAGCTTTCTTT. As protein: CASSREFGENTEAFF.

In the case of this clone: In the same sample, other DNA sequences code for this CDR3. CDR3 sequence: CASSLGSGGTDTQYF. The CDR3 region has the DNA TGCGCCAGCAGCTTGGGTAGCGGGGGCACAGATACGCAGTATTTT. The V call is TRBV5-1, the J call TRBJ2-3, with 8 nucleotides matching TRBD2. Germline values: CDR1 SGHRS, CDR2 YFSETQ. V dropped 0 bases and J dropped 1; count of bases not matched to a gene: 1. This CDR3 is 15 amino acids long.

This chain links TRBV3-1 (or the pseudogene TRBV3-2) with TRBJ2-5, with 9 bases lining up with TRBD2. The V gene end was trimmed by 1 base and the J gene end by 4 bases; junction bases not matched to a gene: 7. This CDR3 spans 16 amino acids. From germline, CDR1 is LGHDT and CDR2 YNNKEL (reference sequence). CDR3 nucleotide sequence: TGTGCCAGCAGCCAAGGTCCGGGACTAGCAACAGAGACCCAGTACTTC. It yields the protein CASSQGPGLATETQYF.

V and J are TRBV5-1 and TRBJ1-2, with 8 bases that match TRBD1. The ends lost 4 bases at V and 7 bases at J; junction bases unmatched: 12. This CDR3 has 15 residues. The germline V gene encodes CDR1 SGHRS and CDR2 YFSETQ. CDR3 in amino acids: CASSNQTGAFSGYTF. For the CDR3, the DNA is TGCGCCAGCAGCAACCAGACAGGGGCCTTCAGTGGCTACACCTTC.

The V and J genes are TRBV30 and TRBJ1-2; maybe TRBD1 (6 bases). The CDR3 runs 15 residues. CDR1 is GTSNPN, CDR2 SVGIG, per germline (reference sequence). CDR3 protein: CAGAPGRADSYGYTF. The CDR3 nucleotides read TGTGCGGGGGCTCCCGGCAGGGCGGATTCGTATGGCTACACCTTC.

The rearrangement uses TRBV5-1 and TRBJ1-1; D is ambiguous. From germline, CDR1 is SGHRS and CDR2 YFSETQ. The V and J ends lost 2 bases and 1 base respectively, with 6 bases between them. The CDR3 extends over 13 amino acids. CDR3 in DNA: TGCGCCAGCAGCTTCCAGGAGAACACTGAAGCTTTCTTT. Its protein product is CASSFQENTEAFF.

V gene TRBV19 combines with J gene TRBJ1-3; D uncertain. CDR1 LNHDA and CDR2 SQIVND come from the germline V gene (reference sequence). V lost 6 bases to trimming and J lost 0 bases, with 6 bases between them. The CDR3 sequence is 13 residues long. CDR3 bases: TGTGCCAGTAGAGGAGTCTCTGGAAACACCATATATTTT. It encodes CASRGVSGNTIYF.

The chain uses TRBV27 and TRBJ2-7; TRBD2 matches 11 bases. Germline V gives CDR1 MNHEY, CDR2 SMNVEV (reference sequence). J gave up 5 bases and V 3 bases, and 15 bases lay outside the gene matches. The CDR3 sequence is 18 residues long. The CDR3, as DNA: TGTGCCAGCAGTTTGACAGGGTTTATTAGCGGGAGGGCCGACGAGCAGTACTTC. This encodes CASSLTGFISGRADEQYF.

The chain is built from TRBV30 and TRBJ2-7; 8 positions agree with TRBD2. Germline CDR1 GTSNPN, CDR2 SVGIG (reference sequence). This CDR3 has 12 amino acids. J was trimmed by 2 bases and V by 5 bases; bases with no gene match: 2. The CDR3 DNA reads TGTGCCTGGGCGGGACTAGCCTACGAGCAGTACTTC. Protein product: CAWAGLAYEQYF.

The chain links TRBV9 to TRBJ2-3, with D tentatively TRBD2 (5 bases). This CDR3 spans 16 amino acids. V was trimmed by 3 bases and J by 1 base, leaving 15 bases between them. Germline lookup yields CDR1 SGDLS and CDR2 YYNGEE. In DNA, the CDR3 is TGTGCCAGCAGCGGGACTTCCACCCCTGGCACAGATACGCAGTATTTT. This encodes CASSGTSTPGTDTQYF.

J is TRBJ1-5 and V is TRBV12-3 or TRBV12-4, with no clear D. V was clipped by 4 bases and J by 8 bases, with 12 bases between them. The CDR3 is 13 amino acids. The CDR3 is CASSSPGNEPQHF. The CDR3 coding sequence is TGTGCCAGCAGTTCCCCCGGTAATGAGCCCCAGCATTTT.

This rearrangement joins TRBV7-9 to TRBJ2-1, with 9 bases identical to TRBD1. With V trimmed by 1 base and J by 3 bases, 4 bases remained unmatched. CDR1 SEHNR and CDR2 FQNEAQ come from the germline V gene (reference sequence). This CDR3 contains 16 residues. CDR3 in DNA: TGTGCCAGCAGCTTAGACGGGACAGGGATCTACAATGAGCAGTTCTTC. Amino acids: CASSLDGTGIYNEQFF.

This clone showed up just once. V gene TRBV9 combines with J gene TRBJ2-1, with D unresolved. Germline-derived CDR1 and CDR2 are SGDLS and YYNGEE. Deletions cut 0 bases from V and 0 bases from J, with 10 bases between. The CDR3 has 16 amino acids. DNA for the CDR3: TGTGCCAGCAGCGTAGCTCTTCGTAGCTCCTACAATGAGCAGTTCTTC. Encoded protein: CASSVALRSSYNEQFF.

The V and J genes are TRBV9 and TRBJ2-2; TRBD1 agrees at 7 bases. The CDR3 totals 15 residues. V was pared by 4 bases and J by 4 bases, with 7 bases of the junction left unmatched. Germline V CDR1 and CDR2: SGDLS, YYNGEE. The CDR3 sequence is CASSPPGGITGELFF. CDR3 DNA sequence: TGTGCCAGCAGCCCCCCAGGGGGAATCACCGGGGAGCTGTTTTTT.